Shown below are 17 T cell receptor beta chains from a single sample sequenced in a study of blood T cell repertoires in COVID-19. The data were produced by immunoSEQ multiplex PCR, yet TCRdb's version contains in-frame clones alone and is incomplete. Counted here are approximately 200,000 clones, less than 95% occurring once; the ten biggest clones make up around 0.8%. The sequencing input was peripheral blood. The origin of the receptors is a man between 25 and 39 years old with COVID-19, enrolled during active disease.

The V and J genes are TRBV10-2 and TRBJ2-5; D is possibly TRBD2 (5 bases). Germline V gene lookup returns CDR1 WSHSY and CDR2 SAAADI. The CDR3 is 12 amino acids. V was pared by 6 bases and J by 6 bases, with 11 bases between. In nucleotides, the CDR3 is TGCGCCAGCAGCGTGACTAAGCAGACCCAGTACTTC. The encoded protein is CASSVTKQTQYF.

V and J are TRBV7-9 and TRBJ1-2; TRBD1 might be the D (5 bases). V lost 1 base, J lost 3 bases, and 6 bases lay in between. The CDR3 has 13 amino acids. Germline lookup yields CDR1 SEHNR and CDR2 FQNEAQ (reference sequence). CDR3: CASSLGGDYGYTF. CDR3 in DNA: TGTGCCAGCAGCTTAGGGGGCGACTATGGCTACACCTTC.

In DNA, the CDR3 is TGTGCCAGCATTCACAGGGGGCGAGATGAGCAGTTCTTC. Protein product: CASIHRGRDEQFF. V is TRBV6-4 and J is TRBJ2-1, with 9 bases that match TRBD1. Unmatched junction bases numbered 6, after V lost 7 bases and J lost 8 bases. Germline loops: CDR1 MRHNA, CDR2 SNTAGT. This CDR3 is 13 amino acids long.

In DNA, the CDR3 is TGTGCAAGTCGCTTACCCGGGACTAGTCCCCACGAGCAGTACTTC. Translating it yields CASRLPGTSPHEQYF. The J gene is TRBJ2-7, the V gene TRBV12-2; TRBD2, the table's D call, was not compared with the DNA. TRBV12-2 is termed a pseudogene. The CDR3 covers 15 residues.

The chain employs TRBV7-9 and TRBJ1-3; possibly TRBD1 for D (5 bases). CDR3 length: 16 amino acids. Trimming took 5 bases from V and 2 from J, leaving 16 bases between them. CDR1 is SEHNR, CDR2 FQNEAQ, per germline (reference sequence). The CDR3 nucleotides are TGTGCCAGCAGCCCCGGGGACTTAGGAGCTGGAAACACCATATATTTT. Protein product: CASSPGDLGAGNTIYF.

V usage is TRBV7-9 and J usage is TRBJ2-2, with D possibly TRBD2 on 7 matching bases. V gave up 11 bases and J gave up 4 bases, with 20 bases separating them. There are 15 residues in the CDR3. CDR1 SEHNR and CDR2 FQNEAQ come from the germline V gene (reference sequence). CDR3 DNA sequence: TGTGCCCCCAGGAGGGGGGGGCCGGGCACCGGGGAGCTGTTTTTT. It codes for CAPRRGGPGTGELFF. The whole variable domain, remainder taken from reference TRBV7-9 and TRBJ2-2, is DTGVSQNPRHKITKRGQNVTFRCDPISEHNRLYWYRQTLGQGPEFLTYFQNEAQLEKSRLLSDRFSAERPKGSFSTLEIQRTEQGDSAMYLCAPRRGGPGTGELFFGEGSRLTVL.

V is TRBV6-1 and J is TRBJ1-4; D is possibly TRBD1 (5 bases). Germline lookup yields CDR1 MNHNS and CDR2 SASEGT. The CDR3 totals 13 residues. Trimming cost V 3 bases and J 7 bases, with 9 bases left between them. The CDR3 sequence is CASSDRVSEKLFF. The CDR3 coding sequence is TGTGCCAGCAGTGACAGGGTCTCTGAAAAACTGTTTTTT.

This chain connects TRBV20-1 to TRBJ1-2; the match to TRBD1 covers 10 bases. Germline loops: CDR1 DFQATT, CDR2 SNEGSKA (reference sequence). The V segment lost 3 bases and the J segment 6 bases; nucleotides outside the gene matches: 4. The CDR3 loop spans 13 amino acids. The CDR3 is CSASVTGGHGYTF. The CDR3 DNA reads as TGCAGTGCTAGTGTGACAGGGGGCCATGGCTACACCTTC.

V is TRBV5-4 and J is TRBJ1-3; no clear D. The CDR3 runs 14 residues. Per germline, CDR1 SGHNT and CDR2 YYREEE (reference sequence). V was shortened by 0 bases and J by 4 bases, with 8 bases between the two germline ends. The CDR3 nucleotides are TGTGCCAGCAGCTTGGAACTTCCCGGAAACACCATATATTTT. Translating it yields CASSLELPGNTIYF. Full variable domain (rest looked up from reference TRBV5-4 and TRBJ1-3): ETGVTQSPTHLIKTRGQQVTLRCSSQSGHNTVSWYQQALGQGPQFIFQYYREEENGRGNFPPRFSGLQFPNYSSELNVNALELDDSALYLCASSLELPGNTIYFGEGSWLTVV.

The chain is built from TRBV5-1 and TRBJ2-3; D possibly corresponds to TRBD1 (6 bases). The CDR3 consists of 14 residues. CDR1 SGHRS and CDR2 YFSETQ come from the germline V gene. V was clipped by 4 bases and J by 4 bases, with 13 bases between them. The CDR3: CASSGGQLSDTQYF. DNA for the CDR3: TGCGCCAGCAGCGGAGGACAGTTATCAGATACGCAGTATTTT. Looking up the rest from reference TRBV5-1 and TRBJ2-3 gives the full variable domain: KAGVTQTPRYLIKTRGQQVTLSCSPISGHRSVSWYQQTPGQGLQFLFEYFSETQRNKGNFPGRFSGRQFSNSRSEMNVSTLELGDSALYLCASSGGQLSDTQYFGPGTRLTVL.

V usage is TRBV13 and J usage is TRBJ1-3; 10 positions agree with TRBD1. The CDR3 loop spans 17 amino acids. V lost 5 bases to trimming and J lost 6 bases; unmatched junction nucleotides: 13. CDR1 and CDR2 (germline): PRHDT, FYEKMQ (reference sequence). CDR3 region: CASSEVQTGQGINTIYF. In DNA form, the CDR3 reads TGTGCCAGCAGCGAAGTCCAAACGGGACAGGGGATAAACACCATATATTTT. The full variable domain, with the rest looked up from reference TRBV13 and TRBJ1-3, is AAGVIQSPRHLIKEKRETATLKCYPIPRHDTVYWYQQGPGQDPQFLISFYEKMQSDKGSIPDRFSAQQFSDYHSELNMSSLELGDSALYFCASSEVQTGQGINTIYFGEGSWLTVV.

Notes on this clone: This sample also contains other DNA sequences that code for the same CDR3. The rearrangement joins TRBV11-2 to TRBJ1-1, with TRBD1 identical over 9 bases. Germline-derived CDR1 and CDR2 are SGHAT and FQNNGV. After removal of 1 base from V and 4 bases from J, the junction contained 1 base not matched to a gene. The CDR3 contains 14 residues. The CDR3 protein is CASSLGDRATEAFF. The CDR3 DNA reads TGTGCCAGCAGCTTAGGGGACAGGGCCACTGAAGCTTTCTTT.

This rearrangement joins TRBV6-5 to TRBJ1-5; TRBD1 might be the D (5 bases). In germline, CDR1 is MNHEY, CDR2 SVGAGI. This CDR3 is 13 amino acids long. Trimming pared 6 bases from V and 7 bases from J, leaving 13 bases between. The CDR3 sequence is CASRNGGGQPQHF. In DNA, the CDR3 is TGTGCCAGCAGGAATGGGGGAGGCCAGCCCCAGCATTTT.

This chain links TRBV29-1 with TRBJ1-2; a possible D gene is TRBD1 (5 bases). From germline, CDR1 is SQVTM and CDR2 ANQGSEA. Between the trimmed V and J ends, which lost 4 bases and 8 bases, there was a span of 29 bases. This CDR3 comprises 17 residues. Here the CDR3 reads CSVVRVSDTISLWGYTF. The CDR3 nucleotides are TGCAGCGTTGTAAGGGTCTCGGACACTATTTCTCTATGGGGCTACACCTTC.

This clone has a single count. The chain joins TRBV19 to TRBJ1-2; 9 bases are a match to TRBD1. This CDR3 has 14 amino acids. Germline V gives CDR1 LNHDA, CDR2 SQIVND (reference sequence). V shed 3 bases, J shed 8 bases, and the junction held 7 bases outside the gene matches. The CDR3 bases are TGTGCCAGTAGTATCACAGGGGGCCGGGACGGCTACACCTTC. Its translation: CASSITGGRDGYTF.

The chain carries TRBV4-2 and TRBJ2-5, with 11 nucleotides matching TRBD1. CDR1 and CDR2 (germline): LGHNA, YNFKEQ. The CDR3 length is 18 residues. Losses at the gene ends were 2 bases for V and 5 bases for J; bases not matched to a gene: 13. The CDR3 spells CASSQNYRTGGVLETQYF. As DNA, the CDR3 is TGTGCCAGCAGCCAAAATTATCGGACAGGGGGCGTTCTGGAGACCCAGTACTTC.

This chain links TRBV7-9 with TRBJ1-5, with D possibly matching TRBD1 (6 bases). The CDR3 spans 17 residues. Germline-derived CDR1 and CDR2 are SEHNR and FQNEAQ (reference sequence). V lost 3 bases and J lost 2, with 17 bases in between. Written as DNA, the CDR3 is TGTGCCAGCAGCTTGGGACCCCGGACAGATCGCAATCAGCCCCAGCATTTT. It codes for CASSLGPRTDRNQPQHF.